Listed below are T cell receptor beta chains from one sample, sequenced in a study of blood T cell repertoires in COVID-19. Sequencing used immunoSEQ multiplex PCR; TCRdb keeps in-frame clones, though not all of them. The data hold 250,000 to 300,000 clones, with more than 85% observed a single time. Sequences were obtained from peripheral blood. The receptors here all came from a woman aged 30 to 39 with COVID-19, enrolled during active disease. The CDR3 runs from the conserved cysteine through the conserved F or W. The D gene is left open where the match is weak. A row's size may be missing; if present it is once, few, many or a size class.

clone_size: once; v_call: TRBV2; d_call: .; j_call: TRBJ2-2; cdr3_aa: CASKQNTGELFF; cdr3_nt: TGTGCCAGCAAACAGAACACCGGGGAGCTGTTTTTT
clone_size: few; v_call: TRBV2; d_call: TRBD1; j_call: TRBJ1-1; cdr3_aa: CAAFGQEPTEAFF; cdr3_nt: TGTGCCGCCTTTGGACAGGAGCCCACTGAAGCTTTCTTT
clone_size: .; v_call: TRBV6-5; d_call: .; j_call: TRBJ2-3; cdr3_aa: CASRSSDTDTQYF; cdr3_nt: TGTGCCAGCAGGTCGTCAGACACAGATACGCAGTATTTT
clone_size: .; v_call: TRBV4-2; d_call: TRBD2; j_call: TRBJ2-7; cdr3_aa: CASSQEASGFYEQYF; cdr3_nt: TGTGCCAGCAGCCAAGAGGCTAGCGGGTTCTACGAGCAGTACTTC
clone_size: once; v_call: TRBV28; d_call: TRBD1; j_call: TRBJ1-5; cdr3_aa: CASSSRTGVGNQPQHF; cdr3_nt: TGTGCCAGCAGTTCTAGGACAGGGGTCGGCAATCAGCCCCAGCATTTT
clone_size: .; v_call: TRBV3-1/TRBV3-2; d_call: TRBD2; j_call: TRBJ2-5; cdr3_aa: CASSQVLAGEGQETQYF; cdr3_nt: TGTGCCAGCAGCCAAGTTCTAGCGGGGGAGGGTCAAGAGACCCAGTACTTC
clone_size: .; v_call: TRBV2; d_call: .; j_call: TRBJ1-5; cdr3_aa: CASRQSNQPQHF; cdr3_nt: TGTGCCAGCAGGCAGAGCAATCAGCCCCAGCATTTT
clone_size: .; v_call: TRBV9; d_call: .; j_call: TRBJ2-7; cdr3_aa: CASGAGSGDYEQYF; cdr3_nt: TGTGCCAGCGGCGCGGGGAGTGGAGACTACGAGCAGTACTTC
clone_size: .; v_call: TRBV19; d_call: .; j_call: TRBJ1-2; cdr3_aa: CASSIGPSNYGYTF; cdr3_nt: TGTGCCAGTAGTATAGGGCCTTCTAACTATGGCTACACCTTC
clone_size: .; v_call: TRBV9; d_call: TRBD1; j_call: TRBJ1-3; cdr3_aa: CASSVVGQENTIYF; cdr3_nt: TGTGCCAGCAGCGTAGTAGGACAGGAAAACACCATATATTTT
clone_size: few; v_call: TRBV19; d_call: .; j_call: TRBJ2-2; cdr3_aa: CASSPTRGTLNTGELFF; cdr3_nt: TGTGCCAGTAGTCCAACAAGGGGGACATTGAACACCGGGGAGCTGTTTTTT
clone_size: .; v_call: TRBV9; d_call: .; j_call: TRBJ1-1; cdr3_aa: CASSVDPGTNTEAFF; cdr3_nt: TGTGCCAGCAGCGTAGACCCAGGCACTAACACTGAAGCTTTCTTT
clone_size: .; v_call: TRBV19; d_call: TRBD1; j_call: TRBJ1-2; cdr3_aa: CASSAPDRGNYGYTF; cdr3_nt: TGTGCCAGTAGTGCGCCGGACAGGGGCAACTATGGCTACACCTTC
clone_size: .; v_call: TRBV19; d_call: .; j_call: TRBJ1-6; cdr3_aa: CASSMRGLGDSPLHF; cdr3_nt: TGTGCCAGTAGTATGCGGGGCCTTGGGGATTCACCCCTCCACTTT
clone_size: few; v_call: TRBV7-9; d_call: .; j_call: TRBJ2-1; cdr3_aa: CASSGQSDEQFF; cdr3_nt: TGTGCCAGCAGCGGACAAAGTGATGAGCAGTTCTTC
clone_size: once; v_call: TRBV19; d_call: .; j_call: TRBJ1-1; cdr3_aa: CASRFVAGTEAFF; cdr3_nt: TGTGCCAGTAGGTTCGTGGCAGGCACTGAAGCTTTCTTT
clone_size: .; v_call: TRBV30; d_call: .; j_call: TRBJ1-4; cdr3_aa: CAWSVAIRELFF; cdr3_nt: TGTGCCTGGAGTGTGGCCATCAGGGAACTGTTTTTT
clone_size: .; v_call: TRBV30; d_call: .; j_call: TRBJ1-2; cdr3_aa: CAWKAGQAYGYTF; cdr3_nt: TGTGCCTGGAAAGCGGGACAAGCCTATGGCTACACCTTC
clone_size: .; v_call: TRBV28; d_call: .; j_call: TRBJ1-2; cdr3_aa: CASSLTVGANYGYTF; cdr3_nt: TGTGCCAGCAGCTTAACAGTGGGCGCTAACTATGGCTACACCTTC
clone_size: .; v_call: TRBV6-5; d_call: .; j_call: TRBJ1-6; cdr3_aa: CASSYLEGNSPLHF; cdr3_nt: TGTGCCAGCAGTTACCTCGAGGGAAATTCACCCCTCCACTTT
clone_size: .; v_call: TRBV6-4; d_call: TRBD1; j_call: TRBJ2-1; cdr3_aa: CASSLQGHSYNEQFF; cdr3_nt: TGTGCCAGCAGTCTACAGGGGCACTCCTACAATGAGCAGTTCTTC
clone_size: .; v_call: TRBV28; d_call: .; j_call: TRBJ1-5; cdr3_aa: CASSESRQPQHF; cdr3_nt: TGTGCCAGCAGTGAGAGTCGTCAGCCCCAGCATTTT
clone_size: .; v_call: TRBV5-5; d_call: TRBD1; j_call: TRBJ2-6; cdr3_aa: CASSTTGDPGANVLTF; cdr3_nt: TGTGCCAGCAGCACAACAGGGGACCCTGGGGCCAACGTCCTGACTTTC
clone_size: .; v_call: TRBV19; d_call: .; j_call: TRBJ1-4; cdr3_aa: CASSIARLDEKLFF; cdr3_nt: TGTGCCAGTAGTATAGCCCGACTAGATGAAAAACTGTTTTTT